This T cell receptor beta chain came from a study of blood T cells in healthy people across ages. A second PCR of about 6 to 12 cycles used a sample-barcoded 5' primer and a J-beta primer mix. TCRdb processed the 5' RACE reads anew with MiXCR; each CDR3 protein has one entry. Here the sample spans hundreds of thousands of distinct CDR3 sequences, about a third being singletons. This clonotype was detected ten times or more. Germline V gene data show CDR1 as SEHNR and CDR2 as FQNEAQ (reference sequence). V lost 1 base to trimming and J lost 0 bases; unmatched junction nucleotides: 2. The CDR3 totals 15 residues.

Source material: blood. The origin of this receptor is a woman at least 80 years old in good health. The genes are TRBV7-9 and TRBJ1-2; the match to TRBD1 covers 7 bases. The CDR3 sequence: CASSLEGAANYGYTF. As DNA, the CDR3 is TGTGCCAGCAGCTTAGAGGGGGCGGCTAACTATGGCTACACCTTC.